What follows are 9 T cell receptor beta chains derived from one specimen sequenced in a study of post-analysis software for immune sequencing data. Their specific antigens are unknown. Study findings and constraints: There were roughly 5 TRBV segments more frequent in patients than controls, and TRBV5-6, TRBV5-1 and TRBV20-1 were among them.

Researchers reported that TCR beta cDNA libraries carried unique molecular identifiers. TCRdb re-analysed the PCR reads in MiXCR, keeping a single row per CDR3 protein. Of approximately 730,000 distinct CDR3 sequences detected, more than 45% appear once; the ten largest clones hold just under 5%. Sequenced material: blood. Source of these receptors: a girl aged 5 to 17 with multiple sclerosis.

This clonotype was seen a few times. J is TRBJ1-2 and V is TRBV7-2; D ambiguous. Germline-derived CDR1 and CDR2 are SGHTA and FQGNSA. V lost 6 bases, J lost 4 bases, and 15 bases lay in between. This CDR3 region has 14 residues. CDR3 protein: CASSTGWRAYGYTF. The CDR3, as DNA: TGTGCCAGCAGTACTGGGTGGAGGGCCTATGGCTACACCTTC.

This sequence joins TRBV15 and TRBJ2-1, with D unclear. Germline V gene data show CDR1 as LNHNV and CDR2 as YYDKDF (reference sequence). The CDR3 loop spans 15 amino acids. Trimming took off 0 bases at V and 6 bases at J, with 12 bases between the two ends. The CDR3 spells CATSRDRPALNEQFF. In nucleotides, the CDR3 is TGTGCCACCAGCAGAGATCGCCCAGCCCTCAATGAGCAGTTCTTC.

The CDR3 sequence: CASSRADYQPQHF. The DNA for the CDR3 is TGTGCCAGCTCACGTGCCGATTATCAGCCCCAGCATTTT. The chain employs TRBV18 and TRBJ1-5, with no clear D. The V end was cut by 4 bases, the J end by 5 bases, with 9 bases between. The CDR3 has 13 residues. Germline assignment: CDR1 KGHSH and CDR2 LQKENI.

The CDR3 protein is CATSDPGTGALYEQFF. In DNA form, the CDR3 reads TGTGCCACCAGCGACCCCGGGACAGGGGCCCTATATGAGCAGTTCTTC. The genes are TRBV15 and TRBJ2-1; 10 bases line up with TRBD1. The CDR3 contains 16 residues. The V gene's germline CDR1 is LNHNV and CDR2 YYDKDF (reference sequence). V lost 5 bases, J lost 8 bases, and 12 bases stayed unmatched.

The V and J genes are TRBV7-9 and TRBJ1-4; 8 bases are shared with TRBD1. Trimming cost V 5 bases and J 7 bases; bases outside gene matches: 9. CDR3 length: 15 amino acids. Per the germline V gene, CDR1 is SEHNR and CDR2 is FQNEAQ (reference sequence). The CDR3: CASSHQTGVVEKLFF. The CDR3 nucleotides read TGTGCCAGCAGCCACCAGACAGGGGTCGTTGAAAAACTGTTTTTT.

This clonotype has just a few counts. This chain's CDR3 is CATSRESGTYNEQFF. The DNA of the CDR3 is TGTGCCACCAGCAGAGAAAGCGGGACCTACAATGAGCAGTTCTTC. The chain uses TRBV15 and TRBJ2-1, with 7 bases lining up with TRBD2. Germline V CDR1 and CDR2: LNHNV, YYDKDF (reference sequence). V gave up 0 bases and J gave up 2 bases; unmatched junction bases: 1. The CDR3 runs to 15 residues.

This clonotype was seen a few times. The rearrangement joins TRBV10-3 to TRBJ2-7; perhaps TRBD1 as D (6 bases). Trimming removed 10 bases from V and 2 bases from J, with 18 bases in between. Germline lookup yields CDR1 ENHRY and CDR2 SYGVKD. The CDR3 runs 14 residues. For the CDR3, the DNA is TGTGCCACCAAAGAGCCGGGACACCCCTACGAGCAGTACTTC. Translated: CATKEPGHPYEQYF.

This clonotype was counted once. Relative to the germline gene, one junction end is altered; a read error may explain this. For the CDR3, the DNA is TGTTCCATCAGTGGGGGGCAGGGGCAGTACTTC. Amino acid sequence: CSISGGQGQYF. The gene calls are TRBV10-3 and TRBJ2-5; the D call may be TRBD1 or TRBD2 (6 bases each). The CDR3 is made up of 11 amino acids. Germline CDR1 is ENHRY and CDR2 is SYGVKD.

CDR3: CSVLLGEKLFF. The CDR3 region has the DNA TGCAGCGTTCTCCTGGGTGAAAAACTGTTTTTT. The chain employs TRBV29-1 and TRBJ1-4; no reliable D call. The CDR3 is 11 amino acids. Deletions cut 5 bases from V and 7 bases from J, with 8 bases between. Germline CDR1 and CDR2: SQVTM and ANQGSEA.